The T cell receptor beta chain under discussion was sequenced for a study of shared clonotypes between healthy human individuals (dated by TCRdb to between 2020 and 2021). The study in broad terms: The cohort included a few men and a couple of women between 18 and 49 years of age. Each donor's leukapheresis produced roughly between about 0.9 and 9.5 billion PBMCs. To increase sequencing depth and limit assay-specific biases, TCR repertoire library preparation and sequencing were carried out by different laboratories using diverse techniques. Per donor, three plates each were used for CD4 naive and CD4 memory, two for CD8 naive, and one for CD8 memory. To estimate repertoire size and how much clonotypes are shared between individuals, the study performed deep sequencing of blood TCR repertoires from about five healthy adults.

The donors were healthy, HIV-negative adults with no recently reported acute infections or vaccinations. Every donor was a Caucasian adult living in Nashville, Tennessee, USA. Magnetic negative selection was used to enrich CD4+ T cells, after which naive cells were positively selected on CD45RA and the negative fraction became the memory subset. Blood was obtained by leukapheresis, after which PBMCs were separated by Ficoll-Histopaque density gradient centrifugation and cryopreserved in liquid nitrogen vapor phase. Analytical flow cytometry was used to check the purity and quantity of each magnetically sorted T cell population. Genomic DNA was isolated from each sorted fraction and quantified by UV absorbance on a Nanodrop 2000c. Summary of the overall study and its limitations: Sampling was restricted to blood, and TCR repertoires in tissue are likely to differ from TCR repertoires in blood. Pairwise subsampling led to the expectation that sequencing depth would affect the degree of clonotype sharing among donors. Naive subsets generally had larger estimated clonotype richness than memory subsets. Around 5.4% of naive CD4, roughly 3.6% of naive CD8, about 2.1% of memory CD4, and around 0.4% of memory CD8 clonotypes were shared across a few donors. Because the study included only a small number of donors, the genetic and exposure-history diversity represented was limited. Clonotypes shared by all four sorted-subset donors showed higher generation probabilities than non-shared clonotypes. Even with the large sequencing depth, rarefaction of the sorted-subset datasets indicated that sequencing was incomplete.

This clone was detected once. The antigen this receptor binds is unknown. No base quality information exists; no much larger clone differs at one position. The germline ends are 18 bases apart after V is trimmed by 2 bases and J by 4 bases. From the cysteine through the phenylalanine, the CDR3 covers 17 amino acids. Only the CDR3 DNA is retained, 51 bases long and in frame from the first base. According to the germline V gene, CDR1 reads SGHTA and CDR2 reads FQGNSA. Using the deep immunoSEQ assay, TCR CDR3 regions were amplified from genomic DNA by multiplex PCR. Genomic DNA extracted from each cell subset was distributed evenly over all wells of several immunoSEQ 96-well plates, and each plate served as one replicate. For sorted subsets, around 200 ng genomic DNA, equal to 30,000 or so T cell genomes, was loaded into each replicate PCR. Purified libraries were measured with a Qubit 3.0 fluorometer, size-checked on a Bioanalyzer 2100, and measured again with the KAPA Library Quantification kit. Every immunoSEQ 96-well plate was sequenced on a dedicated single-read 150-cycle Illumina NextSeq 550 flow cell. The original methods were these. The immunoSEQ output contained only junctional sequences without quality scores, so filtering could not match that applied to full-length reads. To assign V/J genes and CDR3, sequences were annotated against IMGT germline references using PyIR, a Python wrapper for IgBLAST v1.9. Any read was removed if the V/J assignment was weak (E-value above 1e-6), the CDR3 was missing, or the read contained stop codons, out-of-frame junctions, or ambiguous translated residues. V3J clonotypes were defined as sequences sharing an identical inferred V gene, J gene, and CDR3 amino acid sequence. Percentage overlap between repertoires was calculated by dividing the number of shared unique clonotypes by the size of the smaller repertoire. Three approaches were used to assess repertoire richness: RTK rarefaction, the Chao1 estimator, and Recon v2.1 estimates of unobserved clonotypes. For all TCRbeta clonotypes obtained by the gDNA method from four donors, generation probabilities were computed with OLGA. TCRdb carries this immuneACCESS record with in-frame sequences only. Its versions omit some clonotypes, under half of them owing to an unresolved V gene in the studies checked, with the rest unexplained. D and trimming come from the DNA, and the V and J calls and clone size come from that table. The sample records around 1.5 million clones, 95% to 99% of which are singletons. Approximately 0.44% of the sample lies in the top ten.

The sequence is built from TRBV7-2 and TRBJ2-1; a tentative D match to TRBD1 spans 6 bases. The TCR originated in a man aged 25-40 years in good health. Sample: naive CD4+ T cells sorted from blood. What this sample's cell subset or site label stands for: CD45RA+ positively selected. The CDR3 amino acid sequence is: CASSLTGPGQIYNEQFF. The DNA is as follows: TGTGCCAGCAGCTTAACGGGGCCGGGACAAATATACAATGAGCAGTTCTTC. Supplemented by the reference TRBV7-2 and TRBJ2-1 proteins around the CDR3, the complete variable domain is GAGVSQSPSNKVTEKGKDVELRCDPISGHTALYWYRQSLGQGLEFLIYFQGNSAPDKSGLPSDRFSAERTGGSVSTLTIQRTQQEDSAVYLCASSLTGPGQIYNEQFFGPGTRLTVL.